The sample holds many counts of the clone carrying this TCR beta chain. Its specificity is unknown. This record belongs to a study of CD8 T cells in ankylosing spondylitis. The study's findings and limits: Clones that were linked to disease were CD8+ and were relatively rare in peripheral blood. Certain motif variants had earlier appeared in reactive arthritis synovial fluid and blood. Disease-associated clones were reportedly significantly overrepresented in matched ankylosing spondylitis synovial fluid. Seemingly distinctive of ankylosing spondylitis blood was a TCR beta motif formed by eight highly homologous variants.

The CDR3 consists of 15 residues. Trimming removed 1 base at V and 5 bases at J, with 12 bases between. The germline V gene has CDR1 LGHNA and CDR2 YSLEER. A quantitative 5'-RACE method, one with molecular barcodes, was used to make TCR beta libraries. One entry per CDR3 protein, called by TCRdb with MiXCR from the 5' RACE reads. The sample yields about 500,000 distinct CDR3 sequences, less than 6% seen once. This chain uses TRBV4-3 with TRBJ2-1; the D gene is possibly TRBD2 (5 bases). This clonotype originated in a male donor with ankylosing spondylitis. The sample comprised blood, either unsorted or a sorted T cell fraction (not recorded which). Written as DNA, the CDR3 is TGCGCCAGCAGCCAAGGGCCCCGGGAAGACAATGAGCAGTTCTTC. This codes for CASSQGPREDNEQFF.